One and the same sample provided the 28 T cell receptor beta chains below, sequenced in a study of blood T cells in healthy people across ages. Combining a sample-barcoded 5' primer with a J-beta primer mix, a second PCR ran for about 7 to 11 cycles. TCRdb ran MiXCR on the 5' RACE reads and lists one entry per CDR3 protein. This table holds roughly 1.5 million distinct CDR3 sequences, around 40% found once. Sequencing was performed on blood. These TCRs come from a woman under 30 in good health.

The chain combines TRBV10-3 with TRBJ2-5; 7 nucleotides match TRBD1. Losses at the gene ends were 8 bases for V and 4 bases for J; bases not matched to a gene: 7. The CDR3 totals 13 residues. Germline CDR1 is ENHRY and CDR2 is SYGVKD. CDR3 DNA sequence: TGTGCCATCTCTAGGGACAGCGCAGAGACCCAGTACTTC. This encodes CAISRDSAETQYF.

This chain links TRBV10-3 with TRBJ1-6, with D perhaps TRBD1 (5 bases). The CDR3 extends over 14 amino acids. Germline V gives CDR1 ENHRY, CDR2 SYGVKD. V lost 4 bases to trimming and J lost 7 bases, with 11 bases between them. The chain's CDR3 is CAISATDSNSPLHF. CDR3 nucleotide sequence: TGTGCCATCAGTGCGACAGACTCCAATTCACCCCTCCACTTT.

The chain couples TRBV5-1 to TRBJ1-2, with 11 bases that match TRBD1. Per the germline V gene, CDR1 is SGHRS and CDR2 is YFSETQ. With 4 bases clipped from V and 2 bases from J, the junction kept 4 bases outside the gene matches. This CDR3 is 15 amino acids long. CDR3 coding DNA: TGCGCCAGCAGCAACCGGACAGGGGGCAACTATGGCTACACCTTC. Translating gives CASSNRTGGNYGYTF.

The chain links TRBV7-2 to TRBJ1-6; unclear D gene. V lost 2 bases and J lost 9, with 5 bases in between. Germline CDR1 is SGHTA and CDR2 is FQGNSA. CDR3 length: 12 amino acids. DNA for the CDR3: TGTGCCAGCAGCTTAAGAAGTTCACCCCTCCACTTT. Translating gives CASSLRSSPLHF.

The J gene is TRBJ2-7, the V gene TRBV5-1, with 8 bases fitting TRBD2. J lost 3 bases, V lost 0 bases, and 5 bases had no gene match. The CDR3 is 15 amino acids. Germline CDR1 SGHRS, CDR2 YFSETQ. The CDR3 nucleotides are TGCGCCAGCAGCTTGGATGGGACTAGTGACTACGAGCAGTACTTC. It is translated as CASSLDGTSDYEQYF.

This chain links TRBV30 with TRBJ1-4; 9 nucleotides align to TRBD1. The CDR3 spans 14 residues. V was pared by 0 bases and J by 8 bases, with 4 bases of the junction left unmatched. Germline lookup yields CDR1 GTSNPN and CDR2 SVGIG (reference sequence). CDR3 region: CAWSVQGAVEKLFF. The CDR3 nucleotides are TGTGCCTGGAGTGTACAGGGGGCGGTCGAAAAACTGTTTTTT.

About this clonotype: The junction and the germline gene differ at one end; a read error may be behind it. The rearrangement joins TRBV11-2 to TRBJ2-1, with D maybe TRBD1 (5 bases). The CDR3 has 13 residues. Germline CDR1 is SGHAT and CDR2 is FQNNGV. This CDR3 is CASSPSTGSRQFF. The CDR3 region has the DNA TGTGCCAGCAGCCCCAGCACAGGATCACGGCAGTTTTTC.

V and J are TRBV4-3 and TRBJ2-1; no clear D gene. The CDR3 length is 15 residues. Trimming took 0 bases from V and 3 from J, leaving 9 bases between them. Germline loops: CDR1 LGHNA, CDR2 YSLEER. Here the CDR3 DNA reads TGCGCCAGCAGCCAAGACGGGTCGAACTACAATGAGCAGTTCTTC. The encoded protein is CASSQDGSNYNEQFF.

This clonotype has only a few counts. The chain links TRBV6-6 to TRBJ2-7; D may be TRBD1 (5 bases). V was clipped by 6 bases and J by 3 bases, with 12 bases between them. Germline V gives CDR1 MNHNY, CDR2 SVGAGI (reference sequence). The CDR3 runs 13 residues. Here the CDR3 DNA reads TGTGCCAGCAGCCCCAGGGAATACTACGAGCAGTACTTC. It specifies CASSPREYYEQYF.

This clonotype appeared a few times. J is TRBJ2-3 and V is TRBV6-6, with 12 nucleotides matching TRBD2. The germline V gene encodes CDR1 MNHNY and CDR2 SVGAGI (reference sequence). CDR3 length: 15 residues. With V trimmed by 7 bases and J by 2 bases, 4 bases remained unmatched. The CDR3 nucleotides read TGTGCCAGCACCGGACTAGCGGGGCTCACAGATACGCAGTATTTT. The encoded protein is CASTGLAGLTDTQYF.

The chain links TRBV4-3 to TRBJ2-3; D is uncertain. Trimming removed 0 bases at V and 3 bases at J, with 13 bases between. Looked up from germline, CDR1 is LGHNA and CDR2 is YSLEER. The CDR3 has 16 amino acids. CDR3 sequence: CASSQDGPTATDTQYF. The DNA of the CDR3 is TGCGCCAGCAGCCAAGATGGCCCCACAGCTACAGATACGCAGTATTTT.

The chain recombines TRBV20-1 with TRBJ2-3; D is ambiguous. The CDR3 is made up of 14 amino acids. CDR1 DFQATT and CDR2 SNEGSKA come from the germline V gene (reference sequence). V was shortened by 3 bases and J by 4 bases, with 14 bases between the two germline ends. Here the CDR3 DNA reads TGCAGTGCTAGCCACCGCCATGGGGCAGATACGCAGTATTTT. It codes for CSASHRHGADTQYF.

This chain uses TRBV5-6 with TRBJ2-1; D remains ambiguous. V lost 4 bases and J 10 bases, leaving 15 bases between the germline ends. The CDR3 is 13 residues long. The germline CDR1 and CDR2 sequences are SGHDT and YYEEEE. The CDR3 sequence: CASSVWWGNEQFF. The CDR3 coding sequence is TGTGCCAGCAGCGTATGGTGGGGTAACGAGCAGTTCTTC.

J is TRBJ2-3 and V is TRBV13; D is undetermined. V was shortened by 5 bases and J by 3 bases, with 15 bases between the two germline ends. Germline CDR1 and CDR2: PRHDT and FYEKMQ (reference sequence). This CDR3 contains 15 residues. This CDR3 is CASSDSWARTDTQYF. Written as DNA, the CDR3 is TGTGCCAGCAGCGATTCCTGGGCCCGAACAGATACGCAGTATTTT.

The chain is built from TRBV20-1 and TRBJ2-4; D gene unclear. The CDR3 loop spans 17 amino acids. With 6 bases removed from V and 0 bases from J, the gap between germline ends came to 21 bases. Germline CDR1 and CDR2: DFQATT and SNEGSKA (reference sequence). The CDR3 loop is CSAAPGLNTIAKNIQYF. CDR3 in DNA: TGCAGTGCCGCACCTGGGCTGAACACAATAGCCAAAAACATTCAGTACTTC.

The chain links TRBV28 to TRBJ1-1; TRBD1 matches at 7 bases. Germline CDR1 reads MDHEN; CDR2 reads SYDVKM. The CDR3 sequence is 15 residues long. V dropped 6 bases and J dropped 4; count of bases not matched to a gene: 11. As DNA, the CDR3 is TGTGCCAGCAGATTTACCGGGACAGCCTCCACTGAAGCTTTCTTT. Translated: CASRFTGTASTEAFF.

This clonotype came up a few times. The V gene is TRBV12-3 or TRBV12-4, the J gene TRBJ2-1; D is perhaps TRBD1 or TRBD2 (7 bases each). The closer fit of TRBJ2-7 to the DNA end suggests the J call may be wrong. This CDR3 comprises 16 residues. CDR3 residues: CASSLKGGGSYNEQYF. The CDR3 DNA is TGTGCCAGCAGTTTGAAGGGAGGGGGCTCCTACAATGAGCAGTACTTC.

The chain joins TRBV20-1 to TRBJ1-1, with D uncertain. The ends were cut back, 1 base at V and 5 bases at J, with 11 bases in the middle. Germline CDR1 and CDR2: DFQATT and SNEGSKA (reference sequence). The CDR3 has 13 residues. CDR3 region: CSARGFRETEAFF. The CDR3, as DNA: TGCAGTGCTAGAGGGTTCCGGGAGACTGAAGCTTTCTTT.

Ten or more counts support this clonotype. The gene calls are TRBV5-1 and TRBJ2-7; a weak D match, TRBD2 (6 bases). CDR1 is SGHRS, CDR2 YFSETQ, per germline. The CDR3 length is 14 residues. Trimming stripped 3 bases from V and 3 bases from J, with 13 bases between. DNA of the CDR3: TGCGCCAGCAGCTATACGGCGGGGAGCTACGAGCAGTACTTC. It is translated as CASSYTAGSYEQYF. The full variable domain, rest sourced from reference TRBV5-1 and TRBJ2-7, is KAGVTQTPRYLIKTRGQQVTLSCSPISGHRSVSWYQQTPGQGLQFLFEYFSETQRNKGNFPGRFSGRQFSNSRSEMNVSTLELGDSALYLCASSYTAGSYEQYFGPGTRLTVT.

The chain joins TRBV4-1 to TRBJ1-4, with D hard to call. This CDR3 is 14 amino acids long. Germline CDR1 and CDR2: MGHRA and YSYEKL. The V and J ends lost 2 bases and 8 bases respectively, with 12 bases between them. CDR3: CASSQTNIGEKLFF. The CDR3, as DNA: TGCGCCAGCAGCCAAACTAATATCGGAGAAAAACTGTTTTTT.

In this sample, this clonotype turned up a few times. This chain joins TRBV11-2 and TRBJ2-3; D unresolved. The CDR3 loop spans 13 amino acids. V was trimmed by 5 bases and J by 6 bases, leaving 12 bases between them. Germline CDR1 reads SGHAT; CDR2 reads FQNNGV. Here the CDR3 DNA reads TGTGCCAGCAGCCCCTTGCGTCGGGATACGCAGTATTTT. Translation gives CASSPLRRDTQYF.

This clonotype was picked up a small number of times. The chain's CDR3 is CASSLEEYTEAFF. The CDR3 DNA reads as TGTGCCAGCAGCTTAGAGGAATACACTGAAGCTTTCTTT. The chain links TRBV7-9 to TRBJ1-1; D is unresolved. The length of the CDR3 is 13 residues. Between the trimmed V and J ends, which lost 1 base and 3 bases, there was a span of 6 bases. Per the germline V gene, CDR1 is SEHNR and CDR2 is FQNEAQ (reference sequence).

This chain connects TRBV2 to TRBJ1-5; D gene ambiguous. The V and J ends lost 5 bases and 6 bases respectively, with 8 bases between them. The CDR3 is 12 amino acids. CDR1 and CDR2 (germline): SNHLY, FYNNEI. In DNA form, the CDR3 reads TGTGCCAGCAGTCTAGAGACTCAGCCCCAGCATTTT. Its protein product is CASSLETQPQHF.

This clonotype was seen more than once but under ten times. This CDR3 is CASRRSDTQYF. The CDR3 nucleotides read TGTGCCAGCAGAAGGTCAGATACGCAGTATTTT. This chain joins TRBV11-2 and TRBJ2-3; D unresolved. Per germline, CDR1 SGHAT and CDR2 FQNNGV. The CDR3 contains 11 residues. The germline V and J ends were trimmed by 6 bases and 4 bases, with 5 bases remaining between them.

There are a few counts of this clonotype. The CDR3 DNA is TGTGCCAGCAGCTCCATCGGACAGGTGAATCAGCCCCAGCATTTT. Its translation: CASSSIGQVNQPQHF. The chain carries TRBV7-2 and TRBJ1-5; 7 bases are a match to TRBD1. The germline V gene has CDR1 SGHTA and CDR2 FQGNSA. The CDR3 runs 15 residues. Trimming removed 4 bases from V and 4 bases from J; junction bases left unmatched: 7.

This chain uses TRBV2 with TRBJ1-2; D call uncertain. The V end was cut by 2 bases, the J end by 6 bases, with 7 bases between. Germline V CDR1 and CDR2: SNHLY, FYNNEI. The CDR3 spans 12 residues. The CDR3 DNA sequence: TGTGCCAGCAGTGAATCCGGGGATGGCTACACCTTC. Its protein product is CASSESGDGYTF.

This clonotype was found a few times. The chain is built from TRBV6-2 or TRBV6-3 and TRBJ2-7; 9 bases match TRBD1. This CDR3 has 15 residues. Germline CDR1 is MNHEY and CDR2 is SVGEGT. Unmatched junction bases numbered 8, after V lost 7 bases and J lost 1 base. DNA of the CDR3: TGTGCCAGCACGCCCTCCGGGACAGGGTCCTACGAGCAGTACTTC. Encoded protein: CASTPSGTGSYEQYF.

This chain connects TRBV11-3 to TRBJ2-7, with TRBD1 as a possible D gene (5 bases). The J call may be faulty, since TRBJ2-5 better matches the DNA end. Germline CDR1 and CDR2: SGHNT and YENEEA. CDR3 length: 13 residues. The CDR3 region is CASANAGQETQYF. For the CDR3, the DNA is TGTGCCAGCGCTAACGCAGGGCAAGAGACCCAGTACTTC.